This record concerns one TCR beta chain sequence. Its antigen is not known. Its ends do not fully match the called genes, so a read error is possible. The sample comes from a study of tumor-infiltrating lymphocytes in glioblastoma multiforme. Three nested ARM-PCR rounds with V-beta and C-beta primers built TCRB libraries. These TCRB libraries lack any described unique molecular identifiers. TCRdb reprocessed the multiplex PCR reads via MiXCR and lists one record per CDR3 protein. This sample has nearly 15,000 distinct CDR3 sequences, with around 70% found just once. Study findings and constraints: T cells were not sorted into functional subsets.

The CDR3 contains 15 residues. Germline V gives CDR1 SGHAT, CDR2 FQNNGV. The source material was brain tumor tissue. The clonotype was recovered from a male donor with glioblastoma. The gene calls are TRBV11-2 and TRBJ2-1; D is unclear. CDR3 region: CASSLASLSVNEQLF. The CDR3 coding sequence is TGTGCCAGCAGCTTAGCCTCCCTCAGTGTCAATGAGCAGCTCTTC.